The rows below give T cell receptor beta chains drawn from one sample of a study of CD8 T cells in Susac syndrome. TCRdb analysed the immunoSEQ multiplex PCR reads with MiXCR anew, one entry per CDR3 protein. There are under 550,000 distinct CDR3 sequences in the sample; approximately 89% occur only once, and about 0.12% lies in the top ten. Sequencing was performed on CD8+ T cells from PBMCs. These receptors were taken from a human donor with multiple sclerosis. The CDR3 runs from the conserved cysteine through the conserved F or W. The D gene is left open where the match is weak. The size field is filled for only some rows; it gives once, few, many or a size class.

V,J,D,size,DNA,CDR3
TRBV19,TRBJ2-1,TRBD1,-,TGTGCCACCAGCCCGGGACAGAGCTACAATGAGCAGTTCTTC,CATSPGQSYNEQFF
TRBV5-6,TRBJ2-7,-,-,TGTGCCAGCAGCTTAATGGTTTTCGGGAATCCCTACGAGCAGTACTTC,CASSLMVFGNPYEQYF
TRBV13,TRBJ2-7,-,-,TGTGCCAGCAGCTTAATAGGGGGAGCCTACGAGCAGTACTTC,CASSLIGGAYEQYF
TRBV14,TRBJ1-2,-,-,TGTGCCAGCAGCCAAACCGGGAACTACTATGGCTACACCTTC,CASSQTGNYYGYTF
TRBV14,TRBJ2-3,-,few,TGTGCCAGCAGCTCCAGCGAGGCAGATACGCAGTATTTT,CASSSSEADTQYF
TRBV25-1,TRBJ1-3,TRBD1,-,TGTGCCAGCAGTGACAGGGGGAATGGAAACACCATATATTTT,CASSDRGNGNTIYF
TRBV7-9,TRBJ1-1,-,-,TGTGCCAGCAGCTTCAAAGGGGTGACGGGGTTCCAAGCTTTCTTT,CASSFKGVTGFQAFF
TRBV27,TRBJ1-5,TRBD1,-,TGTGCCAGCAGCGGGACAGGGTTTCAGCCCCAGCATTTT,CASSGTGFQPQHF
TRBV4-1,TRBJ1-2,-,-,TGCGCCAGCAGCCAGGAAAGATGGAACTATGGCTACACCTTC,CASSQERWNYGYTF
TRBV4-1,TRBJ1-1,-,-,TGCGCCAGCAGCCAAGATCTAGCAGCTTACACTGAAGCTTTCTTT,CASSQDLAAYTEAFF
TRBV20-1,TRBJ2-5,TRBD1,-,TGCAGTGCTACTGGGAGGGACAGGGCTGGGGAGACCCAGTACTTC,CSATGRDRAGETQYF
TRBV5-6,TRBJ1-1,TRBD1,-,TGTGCCAGCAGCTCCCGCTTCAGGGGGCCTAGTGATGAAGCTTTCTTT,CASSSRFRGPSDEAFF
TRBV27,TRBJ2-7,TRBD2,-,TGTGCCAGCAGTGTTTCTAGCGGGTCCTCCTACGAGCAGTACTTC,CASSVSSGSSYEQYF
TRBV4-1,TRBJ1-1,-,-,TGCGCCAGCAGCCAGGGGGCCTCGGAAGCTTTCTTT,CASSQGASEAFF
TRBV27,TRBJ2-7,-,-,TGTGCCAGCAGTATCTCGACAGGACTCTCCTACGAGCAGTACTTC,CASSISTGLSYEQYF
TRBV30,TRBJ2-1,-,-,TGTGCCTGGAGAAGATCGTCCTACAATGAGCAGTTCTTC,CAWRRSSYNEQFF
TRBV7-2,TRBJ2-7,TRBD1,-,TGTGCCAGCAGCTTAATTCCCGGGACAGCCTACGAGCAGTACTTC,CASSLIPGTAYEQYF
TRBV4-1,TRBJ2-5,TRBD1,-,TGCGCCAGCAGCCAGACTGACAGGGGCTACCAAGAGACCCAGTACTTC,CASSQTDRGYQETQYF
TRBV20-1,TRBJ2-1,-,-,TGCAGTGCTCAAGATTATCGGGGGCGGTACTACAATGAGCAGTTCTTC,CSAQDYRGRYYNEQFF
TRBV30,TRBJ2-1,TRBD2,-,TGTGCCTGGAGGGGAGGGTTTGGAGACAATGAGCAGTTCTTC,CAWRGGFGDNEQFF
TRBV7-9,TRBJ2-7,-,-,TGTGCCAGCAGCCGTCCCGGGGACGAGCAGTACTTC,CASSRPGDEQYF
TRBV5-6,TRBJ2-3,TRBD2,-,TGTGCCAGCAGTTTAAGACTAGCGGGGGATTTCACAGATACGCAGTATTTT,CASSLRLAGDFTDTQYF
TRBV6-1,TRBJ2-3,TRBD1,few,TGTGCCAGCAGTTCCACAGGGGAGAACACAGATACGCAGTATTTT,CASSSTGENTDTQYF
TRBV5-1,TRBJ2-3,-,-,TGCGCCAGCAGCTTGGGACTAGTGATTATGAGCACAGATACGCAGTATTTT,CASSLGLVIMSTDTQYF
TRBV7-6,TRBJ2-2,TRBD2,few,TGTGCCAGCAGCTCCACTAGCGGGAGAGGGGGGGAGCTGTTTTTT,CASSSTSGRGGELFF
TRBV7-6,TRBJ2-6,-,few,TGTGCCAGCAGCCCTGAAGTAACTGGGGCCAACGTCCTGACTTTC,CASSPEVTGANVLTF
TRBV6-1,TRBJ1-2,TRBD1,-,TGTGCCAGCAGTCGGGACAGCCCTAACTATGGCTACACCTTC,CASSRDSPNYGYTF
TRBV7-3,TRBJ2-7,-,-,TGTGCCAGCAGCTTATGGGACGGCTACGAGCAGTACTTC,CASSLWDGYEQYF
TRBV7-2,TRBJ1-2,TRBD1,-,TGTGCCAGCAGGCACAGGGGCCACCTCTTATTAGGCTACACCTTC,CASRHRGHLLLGYTF
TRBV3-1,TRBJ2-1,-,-,TGTGCCAGCAGCCCCTCAGACATCCCAGAGGGGCAGTTCTTC,CASSPSDIPEGQFF
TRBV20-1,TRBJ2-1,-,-,TGCAGTGCTAGAGATAGGGGGGGCTTTTACAATGAGCAGTTCTTC,CSARDRGGFYNEQFF
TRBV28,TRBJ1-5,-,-,TGTGCCAGCAGTTCAGACGACGAACAGGTCCCGGTAGATCAGCCCCAGCATTTT,CASSSDDEQVPVDQPQHF
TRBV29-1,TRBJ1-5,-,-,TGCAGCGTGACTTTTCTTGGCGATCAGCCCCAGCATTTT,CSVTFLGDQPQHF
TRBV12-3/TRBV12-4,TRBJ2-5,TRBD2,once,TGTGCCAGCAGTTTTATCCTGAGGGAGCGGGAGCCGGAGACCCAGTACTTC,CASSFILREREPETQYF
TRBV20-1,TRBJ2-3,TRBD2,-,TGCAGTGCTAGGGGGACTAGCGGGGCTCGGGGCACAGATACGCAGTATTTT,CSARGTSGARGTDTQYF
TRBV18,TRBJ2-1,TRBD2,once,TGTGCCAGCTCACCCCCGGCGGGGCTAGCGGGCTACAATGAGCAGTTCTTC,CASSPPAGLAGYNEQFF
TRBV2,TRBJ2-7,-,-,TGTGCCAGCAGTGACGCTCTACTGCCTGGCTACGAGCAGTACTTC,CASSDALLPGYEQYF
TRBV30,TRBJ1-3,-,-,TGTGCCTGGAAAACCCTAGACCCTGGAAACACCATATATTTT,CAWKTLDPGNTIYF
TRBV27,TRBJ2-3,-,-,TGTGCCAGCAGTTCGGACCTGCATGAGGGATCCACAGATACGCAGTATTTT,CASSSDLHEGSTDTQYF
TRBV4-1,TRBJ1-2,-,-,TGCGCCAGCAGCCAACAAGCGGGATGGGATCTCCTTGGATCCTACACCTTC,CASSQQAGWDLLGSYTF
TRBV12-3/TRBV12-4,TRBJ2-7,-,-,TGTGCCAGCAGTTTAAGCGTACTCTACGAGCAGTACTTC,CASSLSVLYEQYF
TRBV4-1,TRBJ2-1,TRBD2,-,TGCGCCAGCAGCGAAGGAAGAGCGGGAGCAGGAGTCTACAATGAGCAGTTCTTC,CASSEGRAGAGVYNEQFF
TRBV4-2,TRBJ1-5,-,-,TGTGCCAGCAGCCAATATCCCCAGGAAGAGAGAAGTCAGCCCCAGCATTTT,CASSQYPQEERSQPQHF
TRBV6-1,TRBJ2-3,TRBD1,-,TGTGCCAGCAGTCAAGGACAGGGCTTACCAGATACGCAGTATTTT,CASSQGQGLPDTQYF
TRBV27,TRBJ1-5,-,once,TGTGCCAGCAGTTCAGGGTACCAGCCCCAGCATTTT,CASSSGYQPQHF
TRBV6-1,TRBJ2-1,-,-,TGTGCCAGCACCCGAACAACCAGCCTTTCCTACAATGAGCAGTTCTTC,CASTRTTSLSYNEQFF
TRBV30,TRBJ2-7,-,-,TGTGCCTGGAGTGTACCTGAGTCCTCCAGGCCTTACGAGCAGTACTTC,CAWSVPESSRPYEQYF
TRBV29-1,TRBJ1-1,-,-,TGCAGCGTGGGGCCTCTGATAGCATTCAACACTGAGGCTTTCTTT,CSVGPLIAFNTEAFF
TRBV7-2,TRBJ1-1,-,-,TGTGCCAGCAGCTTAGATAAGGGTTCGAACACTGAAGCTTTCTTT,CASSLDKGSNTEAFF
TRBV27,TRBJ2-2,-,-,TGTGCCAGCAGTTTAGGCCCGTACAGTGCCACCGGGGAGCTGTTTTTT,CASSLGPYSATGELFF
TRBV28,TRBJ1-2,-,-,TGTGCCAGCAGTTTATCGTGGGCCGGCTATGGCTACACCTTC,CASSLSWAGYGYTF
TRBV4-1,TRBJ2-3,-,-,TGCGCCAGCAGCCAACTGCCAGGGGTAAGCACAGATACGCAGTATTTT,CASSQLPGVSTDTQYF
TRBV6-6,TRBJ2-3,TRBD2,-,TGTGCCAGCAGTCCCGAGGGACTAGCCCCAGATACGCAGTATTTT,CASSPEGLAPDTQYF
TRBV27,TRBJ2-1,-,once,TGTGCCAGCAGCCCAACAACTTTTAGGACAGCCACCTTGGATGAGCAGTTCTTC,CASSPTTFRTATLDEQFF
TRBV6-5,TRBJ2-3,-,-,TGTGCCAGCAGTTACTCAAATTCAGATACGCAGTATTTT,CASSYSNSDTQYF
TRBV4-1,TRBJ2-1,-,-,TGCGCCAGCAGCCAAGAGTGGGCCAACTGGAATGAGCAGTTCTTC,CASSQEWANWNEQFF
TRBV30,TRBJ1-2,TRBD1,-,TGTGCCTGGAGTTACCGGACAGGTTCTGGCTACACCTTC,CAWSYRTGSGYTF
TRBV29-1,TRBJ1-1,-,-,TGCAGCGTTGTAAGGGGGGCTGAAGCTTTCTTT,CSVVRGAEAFF
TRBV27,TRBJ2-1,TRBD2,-,TGTGCCAGCAGTTCGAGCGGGAACTACAATGAGCAGTTCTTC,CASSSSGNYNEQFF
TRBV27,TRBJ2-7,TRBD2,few,TGTGCCAGCAGTCCCCGGGGGGCCTACGAGCAGTACTTC,CASSPRGAYEQYF